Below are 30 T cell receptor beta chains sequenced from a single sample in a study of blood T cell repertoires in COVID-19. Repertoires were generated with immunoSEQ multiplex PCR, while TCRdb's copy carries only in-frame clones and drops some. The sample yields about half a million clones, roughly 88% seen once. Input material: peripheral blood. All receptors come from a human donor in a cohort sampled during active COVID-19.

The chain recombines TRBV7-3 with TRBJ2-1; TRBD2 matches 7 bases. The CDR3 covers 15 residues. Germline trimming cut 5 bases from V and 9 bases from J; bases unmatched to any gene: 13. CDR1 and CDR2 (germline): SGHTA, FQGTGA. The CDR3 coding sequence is TGTGCCAGCAGCCGCGGGAGCCCTTTCTCCATTGAGCAGTTCTTC. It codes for CASSRGSPFSIEQFF.

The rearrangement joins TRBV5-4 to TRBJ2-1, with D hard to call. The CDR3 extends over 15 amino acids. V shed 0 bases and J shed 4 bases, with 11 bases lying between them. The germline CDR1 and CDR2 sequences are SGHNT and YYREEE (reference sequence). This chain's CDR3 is CASSLDPGSYNEQFF. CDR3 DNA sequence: TGTGCCAGCAGCTTGGACCCAGGCTCTTACAATGAGCAGTTCTTC.

CDR3 coding DNA: TGTGCCAGCAGTGAAGCCGCTAGGTACGAGCAGTACTTC. Translated: CASSEAARYEQYF. V gene TRBV6-1 combines with J gene TRBJ2-7; the D is unclear. This CDR3 contains 13 residues. Trimming cost V 0 bases and J 4 bases, with 7 bases left between them. CDR1 is MNHNS, CDR2 SASEGT, per germline.

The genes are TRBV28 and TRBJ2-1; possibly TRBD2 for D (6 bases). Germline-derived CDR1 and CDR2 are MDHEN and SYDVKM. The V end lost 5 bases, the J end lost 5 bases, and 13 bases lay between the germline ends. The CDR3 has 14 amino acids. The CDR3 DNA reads TGTGCCAGCAGTCCGAGCAGGGAGGACAATGAGCAGTTCTTC. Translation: CASSPSREDNEQFF.

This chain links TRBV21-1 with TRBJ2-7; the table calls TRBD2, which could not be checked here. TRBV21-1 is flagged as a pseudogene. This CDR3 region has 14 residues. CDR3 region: CASSKGYGDYEQYF. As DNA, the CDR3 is TGTGCCAGCAGCAAAGGGTACGGGGACTACGAGCAGTACTTC.

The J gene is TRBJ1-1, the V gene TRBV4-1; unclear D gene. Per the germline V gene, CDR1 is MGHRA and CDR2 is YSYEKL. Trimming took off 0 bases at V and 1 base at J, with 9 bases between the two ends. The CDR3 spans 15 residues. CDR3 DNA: TGCGCCAGCAGCCAAGATTATTTCAGGAACACTGAAGCTTTCTTT. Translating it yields CASSQDYFRNTEAFF.

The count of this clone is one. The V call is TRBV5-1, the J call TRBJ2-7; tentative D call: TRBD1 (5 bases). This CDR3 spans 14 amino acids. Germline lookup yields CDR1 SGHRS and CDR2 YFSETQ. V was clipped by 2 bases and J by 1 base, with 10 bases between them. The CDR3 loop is CASSLQVFSYEQYF. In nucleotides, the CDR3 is TGCGCCAGCAGCTTACAGGTTTTTTCCTACGAGCAGTACTTC. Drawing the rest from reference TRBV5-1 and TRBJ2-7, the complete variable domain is KAGVTQTPRYLIKTRGQQVTLSCSPISGHRSVSWYQQTPGQGLQFLFEYFSETQRNKGNFPGRFSGRQFSNSRSEMNVSTLELGDSALYLCASSLQVFSYEQYFGPGTRLTVT.

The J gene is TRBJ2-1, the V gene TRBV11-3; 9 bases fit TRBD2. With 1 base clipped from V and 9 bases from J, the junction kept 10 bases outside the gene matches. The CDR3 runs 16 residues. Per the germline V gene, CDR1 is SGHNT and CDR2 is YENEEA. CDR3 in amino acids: CASSLVSGGRAAEQFF. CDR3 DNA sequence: TGTGCCAGCAGCTTAGTGTCCGGCGGGAGGGCCGCTGAGCAGTTCTTC.

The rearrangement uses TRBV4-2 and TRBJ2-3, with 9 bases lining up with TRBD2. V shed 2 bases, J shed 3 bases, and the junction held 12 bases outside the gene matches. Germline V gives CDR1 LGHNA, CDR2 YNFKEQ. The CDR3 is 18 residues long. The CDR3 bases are TGTGCCAGCAGCCAACCAAGCGGGACTAGCTATGAGACAGATACGCAGTATTTT. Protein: CASSQPSGTSYETDTQYF.

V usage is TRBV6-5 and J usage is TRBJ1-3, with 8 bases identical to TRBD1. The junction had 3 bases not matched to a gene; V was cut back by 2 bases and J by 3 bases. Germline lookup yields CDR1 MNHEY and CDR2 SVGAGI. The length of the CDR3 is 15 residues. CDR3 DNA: TGTGCCAGCAGTTACGGCAGGGGGCGTGGAAACACCATATATTTT. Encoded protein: CASSYGRGRGNTIYF.

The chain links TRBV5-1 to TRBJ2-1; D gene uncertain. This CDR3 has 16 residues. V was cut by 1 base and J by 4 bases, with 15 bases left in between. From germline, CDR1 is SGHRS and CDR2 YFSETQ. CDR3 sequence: CASSLIVGASYNEQFF. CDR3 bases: TGCGCCAGCAGCTTGATAGTGGGCGCGAGTTACAATGAGCAGTTCTTC.

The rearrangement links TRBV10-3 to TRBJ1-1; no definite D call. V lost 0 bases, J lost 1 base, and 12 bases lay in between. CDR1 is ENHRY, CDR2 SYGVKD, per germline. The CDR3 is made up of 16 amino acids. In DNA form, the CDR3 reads TGTGCCATCAGTGAGTCTCCCCCGGGTCGGAACACTGAAGCTTTCTTT. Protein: CAISESPPGRNTEAFF.

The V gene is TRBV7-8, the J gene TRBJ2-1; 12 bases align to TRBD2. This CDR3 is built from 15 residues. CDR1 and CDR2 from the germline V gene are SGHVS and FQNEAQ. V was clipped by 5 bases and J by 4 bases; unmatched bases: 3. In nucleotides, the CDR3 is TGTGCCAGCAGCCCACTAGCGGGAGGATACAATGAGCAGTTCTTC. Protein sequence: CASSPLAGGYNEQFF. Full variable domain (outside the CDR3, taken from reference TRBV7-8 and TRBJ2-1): GAGVSQSPRYKVAKRGQDVALRCDPISGHVSLFWYQQALGQGPEFLTYFQNEAQLDKSGLPSDRFFAERPEGSVSTLKIQRTQQEDSAVYLCASSPLAGGYNEQFFGPGTRLTVL.

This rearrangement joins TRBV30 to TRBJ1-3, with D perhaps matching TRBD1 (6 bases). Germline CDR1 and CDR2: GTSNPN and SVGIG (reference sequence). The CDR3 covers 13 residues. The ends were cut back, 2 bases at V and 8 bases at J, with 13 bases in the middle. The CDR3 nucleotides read TGTGCCTGGAGTCCCGGGGACAAGGACACCATATATTTT. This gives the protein CAWSPGDKDTIYF.

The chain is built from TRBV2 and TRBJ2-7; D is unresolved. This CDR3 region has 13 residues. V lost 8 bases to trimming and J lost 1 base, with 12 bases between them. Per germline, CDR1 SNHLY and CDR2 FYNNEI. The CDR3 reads CASLSDSSYEQYF. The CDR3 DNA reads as TGTGCCAGCTTGTCAGATTCGTCCTACGAGCAGTACTTC.

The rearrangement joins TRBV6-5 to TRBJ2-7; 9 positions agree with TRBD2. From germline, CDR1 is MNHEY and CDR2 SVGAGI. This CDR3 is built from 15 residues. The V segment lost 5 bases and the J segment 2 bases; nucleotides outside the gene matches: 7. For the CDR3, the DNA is TGTGCCAGCAGTCTTAGCGGGAGAGGGACCTACGAGCAGTACTTC. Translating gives CASSLSGRGTYEQYF.

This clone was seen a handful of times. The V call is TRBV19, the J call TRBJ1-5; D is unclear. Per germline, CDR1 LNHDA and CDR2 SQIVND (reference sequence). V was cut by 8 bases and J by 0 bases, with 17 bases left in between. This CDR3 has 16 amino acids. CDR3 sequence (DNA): TGTGCCAGTGGAGGTGGCAGCCATTATAGCAATCAGCCCCAGCATTTT. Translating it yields CASGGGSHYSNQPQHF.

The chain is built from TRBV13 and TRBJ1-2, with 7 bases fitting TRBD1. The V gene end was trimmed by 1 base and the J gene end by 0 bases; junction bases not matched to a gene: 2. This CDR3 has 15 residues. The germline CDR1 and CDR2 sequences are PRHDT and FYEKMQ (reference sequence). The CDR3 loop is CASSLDRGPNYGYTF. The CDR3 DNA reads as TGTGCCAGCAGCTTAGACAGGGGCCCTAACTATGGCTACACCTTC. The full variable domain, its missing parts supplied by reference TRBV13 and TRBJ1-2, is AAGVIQSPRHLIKEKRETATLKCYPIPRHDTVYWYQQGPGQDPQFLISFYEKMQSDKGSIPDRFSAQQFSDYHSELNMSSLELGDSALYFCASSLDRGPNYGYTFGSGTRLTVV.

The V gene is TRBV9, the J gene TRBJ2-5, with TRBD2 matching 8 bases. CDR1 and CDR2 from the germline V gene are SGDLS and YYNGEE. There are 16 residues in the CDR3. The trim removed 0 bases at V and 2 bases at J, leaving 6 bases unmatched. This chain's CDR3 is CASSVDTSGIQETQYF. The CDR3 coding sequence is TGTGCCAGCAGCGTAGACACTAGCGGAATTCAAGAGACCCAGTACTTC. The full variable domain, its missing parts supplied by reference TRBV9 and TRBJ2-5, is DSGVTQTPKHLITATGQRVTLRCSPRSGDLSVYWYQQSLDQGLQFLIQYYNGEERAKGNILERFSAQQFPDLHSELNLSSLELGDSALYFCASSVDTSGIQETQYFGPGTRLLVL.

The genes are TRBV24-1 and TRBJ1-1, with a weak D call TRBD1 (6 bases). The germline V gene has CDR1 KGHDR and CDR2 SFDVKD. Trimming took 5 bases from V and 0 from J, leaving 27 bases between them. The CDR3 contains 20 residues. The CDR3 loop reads CATSVLSRGHLGAMNTEAFF. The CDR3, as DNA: TGTGCCACCAGTGTATTGTCTAGGGGACACCTGGGGGCCATGAACACTGAAGCTTTCTTT.

This chain's CDR3 is CASSELGAGGVWTEAFF. CDR3 DNA sequence: TGTGCCAGCAGTGAATTAGGAGCAGGGGGCGTGTGGACTGAAGCTTTCTTT. The chain is built from TRBV25-1 and TRBJ1-1; the match to TRBD1 covers 8 bases. In germline, CDR1 is MGHDK, CDR2 SYGVNS. This CDR3 comprises 17 residues. The V and J ends lost 1 base and 5 bases, in that order; junction bases with no gene match: 12.

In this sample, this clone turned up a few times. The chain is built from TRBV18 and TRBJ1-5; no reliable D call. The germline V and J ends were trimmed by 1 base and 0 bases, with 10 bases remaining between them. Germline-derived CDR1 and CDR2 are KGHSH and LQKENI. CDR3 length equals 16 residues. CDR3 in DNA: TGTGCCAGCTCACCACGGCAGACTGATAGCAATCAGCCCCAGCATTTT. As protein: CASSPRQTDSNQPQHF.

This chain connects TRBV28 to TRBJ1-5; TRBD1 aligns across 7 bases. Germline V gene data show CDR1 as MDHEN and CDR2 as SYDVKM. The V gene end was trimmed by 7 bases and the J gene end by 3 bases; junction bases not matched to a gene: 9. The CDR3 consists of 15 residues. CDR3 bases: TGTGCCAGCACCTTATTACAGGGGATCAATCAGCCCCAGCATTTT. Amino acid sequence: CASTLLQGINQPQHF.

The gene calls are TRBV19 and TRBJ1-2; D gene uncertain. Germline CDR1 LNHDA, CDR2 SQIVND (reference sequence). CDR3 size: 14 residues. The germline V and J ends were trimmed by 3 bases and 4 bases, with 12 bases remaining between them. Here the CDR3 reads CASSIGGNLYGYTF. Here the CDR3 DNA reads TGTGCCAGTAGTATTGGAGGGAACCTCTATGGCTACACCTTC.

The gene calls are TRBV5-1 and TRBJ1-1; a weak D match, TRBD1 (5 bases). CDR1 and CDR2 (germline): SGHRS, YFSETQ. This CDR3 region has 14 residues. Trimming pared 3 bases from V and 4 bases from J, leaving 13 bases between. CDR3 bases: TGCGCCAGCAGCTGGGGGGAGGGCGGCACTGAAGCTTTCTTT. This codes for CASSWGEGGTEAFF.

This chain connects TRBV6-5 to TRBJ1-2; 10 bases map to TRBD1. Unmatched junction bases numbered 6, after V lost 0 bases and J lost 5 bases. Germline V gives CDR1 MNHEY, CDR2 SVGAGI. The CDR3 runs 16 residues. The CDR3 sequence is CASSYSRDRGLYGYTF. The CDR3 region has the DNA TGTGCCAGCAGTTACTCGAGAGACAGGGGGCTGTATGGCTACACCTTC.

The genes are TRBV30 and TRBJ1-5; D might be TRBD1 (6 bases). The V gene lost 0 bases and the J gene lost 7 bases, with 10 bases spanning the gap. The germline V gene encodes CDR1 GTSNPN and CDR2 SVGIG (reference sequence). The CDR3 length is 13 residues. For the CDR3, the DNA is TGTGCCTGGAGTGTACAGGGTTTACAGCCCCAGCATTTT. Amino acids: CAWSVQGLQPQHF.

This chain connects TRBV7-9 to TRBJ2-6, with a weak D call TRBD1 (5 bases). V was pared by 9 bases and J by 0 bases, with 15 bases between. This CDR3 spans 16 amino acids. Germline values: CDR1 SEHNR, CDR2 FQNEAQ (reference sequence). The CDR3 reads CASKRQTSSGANVLTF. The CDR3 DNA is TGTGCCAGTAAGAGACAGACGAGCTCTGGGGCCAACGTCCTGACTTTC.

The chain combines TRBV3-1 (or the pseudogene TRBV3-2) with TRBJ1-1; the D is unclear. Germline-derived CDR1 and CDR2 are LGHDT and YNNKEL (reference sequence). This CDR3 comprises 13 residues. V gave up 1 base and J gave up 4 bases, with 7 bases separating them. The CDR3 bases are TGTGCCAGCAGCCAAGCCCGGTTCACTGAAGCTTTCTTT. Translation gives CASSQARFTEAFF.

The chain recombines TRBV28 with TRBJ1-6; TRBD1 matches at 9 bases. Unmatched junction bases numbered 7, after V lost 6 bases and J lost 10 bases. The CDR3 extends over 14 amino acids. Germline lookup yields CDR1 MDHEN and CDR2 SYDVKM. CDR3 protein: CASSWGQGGSPLHF. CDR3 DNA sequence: TGTGCCAGCAGCTGGGGACAGGGCGGCTCACCCCTCCACTTT.